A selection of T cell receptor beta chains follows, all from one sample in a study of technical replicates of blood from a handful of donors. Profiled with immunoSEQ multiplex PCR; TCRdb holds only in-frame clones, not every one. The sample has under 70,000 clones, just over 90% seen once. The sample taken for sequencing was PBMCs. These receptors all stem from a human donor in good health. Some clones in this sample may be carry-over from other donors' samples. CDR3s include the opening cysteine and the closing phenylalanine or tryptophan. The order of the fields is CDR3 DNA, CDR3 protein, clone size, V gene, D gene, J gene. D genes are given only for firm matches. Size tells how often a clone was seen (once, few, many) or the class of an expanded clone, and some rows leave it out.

TGTGCCAGCAGTCCGTCCAGGGACAGGAAAAATTCACCCCTCCACTTT CASSPSRDRKNSPLHF - TRBV13 TRBD1 TRBJ1-6
TGTGCCAGCAGCTTGGAATCAAATAGCAATCAGCCCCAGCATTTT CASSLESNSNQPQHF once TRBV5-8 - TRBJ1-5
TGTGCCAGCAGTCCCGATCTAGCGGGTAGCTACGAGCAGTACTTC CASSPDLAGSYEQYF - TRBV6-5 TRBD2 TRBJ2-7
TGCACCAGCAGCCAAGTAGGGCGGGGCCAGAGGGATACGCAGTATTTT CTSSQVGRGQRDTQYF - TRBV1 - TRBJ2-3
TGTGCCAGCAGCATTGGGGAGGACAATGAGCAGTTCTTC CASSIGEDNEQFF once TRBV6-5 - TRBJ2-1
TGTGCCAGCAGCCACACGGAGGGGGAGCTGTTTTTT CASSHTEGELFF - TRBV7-9 - TRBJ2-2
TGCGCCAGCAGCCCAGCGGGGGGGTACAATGAGCAGTTCTTC CASSPAGGYNEQFF few TRBV5-1 TRBD2 TRBJ2-1
TGTGCCAGCAGCTTAGAGGCAGGGGGAAATCAGCCCCAGCATTTT CASSLEAGGNQPQHF - TRBV7-9 TRBD1 TRBJ1-5
TGTGCCAGCAGCTCAAAGGGTGGGGGGGCGGTCACCGGGGAGCTGTTTTTT CASSSKGGGAVTGELFF - TRBV7-2 - TRBJ2-2
TGCAGCGTTGGGGGGCGGGAGTCGATCAATGAGCAGTTCTTC CSVGGRESINEQFF - TRBV29-1 - TRBJ2-1
TGTGCCAGCAGCCACAGGGGGACTGAAGCTTTCTTT CASSHRGTEAFF - TRBV6-5 TRBD1 TRBJ1-1
TGCGCCAGTACAGGGTTTAGCAATCAGCCCCAGCATTTT CASTGFSNQPQHF - TRBV5-1 - TRBJ1-5
TGTGCCATCAGTGATACGCAGGGGCCTGGCTACACCTTC CAISDTQGPGYTF - TRBV10-3 - TRBJ1-2
TGTGCCAGCACCACGAGCCGGGGGGCTGAAGCTTTCTTT CASTTSRGAEAFF - TRBV6-1 - TRBJ1-1
TGTGCCAGCAGCTTAGAGGCGGGTGGGTACAATGAGCAGTTCTTC CASSLEAGGYNEQFF - TRBV7-6 - TRBJ2-1
TGTGCCTGGAGTTTCGCAGGGGGGCTCGGCACTGAAGCTTTCTTT CAWSFAGGLGTEAFF - TRBV30 TRBD1 TRBJ1-1
TGTGCCAGCAGTTGGGCCAGGGTCTATGGCTACACCTTC CASSWARVYGYTF - TRBV6-1 - TRBJ1-2
TGTGCCAGCAGCTACCCGGGACAGGGGTACTATGGCTACACCTTC CASSYPGQGYYGYTF - TRBV7-9 TRBD1 TRBJ1-2
TGTGCCAGCAGTGTTTGGGGGGGAGATGAGCAGTTCTTC CASSVWGGDEQFF - TRBV6-6 TRBD2 TRBJ2-1
TGTGCCAGCTCACCACCCCCGGGGGGCAATGAGCAGTTCTTC CASSPPPGGNEQFF - TRBV18 TRBD2 TRBJ2-1
TGTGCCATCAGTGAGTCGGACAGGGGCCTTGAAGCTTTCTTT CAISESDRGLEAFF - TRBV10-3 TRBD1 TRBJ1-1
TGTGCCATCAGTGTAAGCGAGACAGGGGGTGGCTACACCTTC CAISVSETGGGYTF - TRBV10-3 TRBD1 TRBJ1-2
TGTGCCATCAGTGGGGCTAGCGGGGGGAGTGATACGCAGTATTTT CAISGASGGSDTQYF - TRBV10-3 TRBD2 TRBJ2-3